This TCR beta chain was identified in a study of molecular identifiers for immune sequencing clone quantification. Using its own MiXCR run on the PCR reads, TCRdb lists one record per CDR3 protein. The data contain 250,000 to 400,000 distinct CDR3 sequences, around 21% of them singletons. The CDR3 is 14 amino acids. The germline CDR1 and CDR2 sequences are SNHLY and FYNNEI. Between the trimmed V and J ends, which lost 8 bases and 5 bases, there was a span of 18 bases. The clonotype originates from a human donor in good health. Some libraries in this study had Jurkat cell RNA spiked in. The chain combines TRBV2 with TRBJ1-1; no firm D call. The sequenced material came from naive CD8+ T cells from blood, with Jurkat cell RNA spiked in. The subset here: FACS-sorted CD8+CD4-CCR7+CD45RA+ naive T cells. CDR3 region: CASAISPTGTEAFF. The CDR3 DNA reads as TGTGCCAGCGCGATCTCGCCAACCGGAACTGAAGCTTTCTTT.